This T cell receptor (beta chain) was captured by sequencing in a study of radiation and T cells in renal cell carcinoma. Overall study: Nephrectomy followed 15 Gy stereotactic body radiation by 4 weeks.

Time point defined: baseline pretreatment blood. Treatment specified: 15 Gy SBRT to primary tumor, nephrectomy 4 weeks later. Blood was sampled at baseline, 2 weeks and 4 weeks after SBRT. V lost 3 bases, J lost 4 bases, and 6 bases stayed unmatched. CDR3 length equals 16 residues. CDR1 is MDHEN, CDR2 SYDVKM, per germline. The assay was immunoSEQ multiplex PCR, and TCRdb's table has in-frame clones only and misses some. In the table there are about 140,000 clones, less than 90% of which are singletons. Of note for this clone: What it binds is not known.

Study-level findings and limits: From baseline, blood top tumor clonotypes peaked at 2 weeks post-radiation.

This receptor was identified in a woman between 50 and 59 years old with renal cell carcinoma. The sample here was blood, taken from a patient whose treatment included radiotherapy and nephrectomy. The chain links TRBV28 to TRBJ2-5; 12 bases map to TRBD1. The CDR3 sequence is CASSFSGTGGGETQYF. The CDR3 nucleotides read TGTGCCAGCAGTTTCTCTGGGACAGGGGGCGGAGAGACCCAGTACTTC.